The text below deals with one T cell receptor beta chain. The CDR3 has 15 residues. V shed 3 bases and J shed 4 bases, with 16 bases lying between them. Per the germline V gene, CDR1 is LNHDA and CDR2 is SQIVND (reference sequence). The data stem from a study of PD-L1 blockade in urothelial cancer. Some clones are missing from TCRdb's copy, which holds only in-frame ones; the method was immunoSEQ multiplex PCR. This table holds 20,000 to 25,000 clones, 90% found once. Material: PBMCs, obtained around atezolizumab (anti-PD-L1) treatment. The receptor comes from a woman aged 55-70 years with urothelial cancer. The chain joins TRBV19 to TRBJ2-7; possible D gene TRBD1, 5 bases. The CDR3 here is CASSISATGVYEQYF. DNA for the CDR3: TGTGCCAGTAGTATTTCAGCTACAGGAGTTTACGAGCAGTACTTC.